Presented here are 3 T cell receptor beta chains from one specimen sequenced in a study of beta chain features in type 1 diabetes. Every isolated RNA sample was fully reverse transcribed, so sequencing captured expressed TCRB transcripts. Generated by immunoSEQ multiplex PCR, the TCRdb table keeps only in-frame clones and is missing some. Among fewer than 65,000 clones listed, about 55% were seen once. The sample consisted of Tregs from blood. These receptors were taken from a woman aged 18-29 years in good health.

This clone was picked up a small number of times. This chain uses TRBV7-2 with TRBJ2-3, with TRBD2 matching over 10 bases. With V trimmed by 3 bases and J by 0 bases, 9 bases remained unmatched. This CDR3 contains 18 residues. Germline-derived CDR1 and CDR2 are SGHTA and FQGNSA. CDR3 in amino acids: CASSLRPSGGTSTDTQYF. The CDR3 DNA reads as TGTGCCAGCAGCTTGAGGCCTAGCGGGGGAACTAGCACAGATACGCAGTATTTT.

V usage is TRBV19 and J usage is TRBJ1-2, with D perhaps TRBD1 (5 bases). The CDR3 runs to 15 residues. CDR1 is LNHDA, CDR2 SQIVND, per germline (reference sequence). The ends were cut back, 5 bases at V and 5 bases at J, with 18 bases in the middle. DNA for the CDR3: TGTGCCAGTAGTTCACCCGGGGGGGGACGGTATGGCTACACCTTC. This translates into CASSSPGGGRYGYTF.

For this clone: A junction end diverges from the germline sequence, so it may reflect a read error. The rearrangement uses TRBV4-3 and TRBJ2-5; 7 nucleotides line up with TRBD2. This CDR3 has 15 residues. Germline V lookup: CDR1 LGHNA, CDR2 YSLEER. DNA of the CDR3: TGCGCCAGCAGCCAAGTGCCGGCGGGGGAAGAGACCCAGCACTTC. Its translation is CASSQVPAGEETQHF.